This TCR beta chain came from a study of blood T cell repertoires in COVID-19. The germline V gene has CDR1 MRHNA and CDR2 SNTAGT. The CDR3 consists of 14 residues. J lost 4 bases, V lost 5 bases, and 6 bases had no gene match. TCRdb's copy holds only in-frame clones and misses some; the assay was immunoSEQ multiplex PCR. The sample contains 130,000 to 150,000 clones, about four fifths of which appear only once. Participants came from fewer than 25 US areas, aged about 18 to 89 years. This TCR came from a man aged 45-60 years who had recovered from COVID-19. V and J are TRBV6-4 and TRBJ2-3; 7 bases fit TRBD1. Sequencing was done on a sample of PBMCs or T cells enriched from blood (not recorded which). CDR3 nucleotides: TGTGCCAGCAGTCGACAGGGAGAGTCAGATACGCAGTATTTT. Translated: CASSRQGESDTQYF.